This T cell receptor (beta chain) was documented in a study of siplizumab effects on memory and regulatory T cells. Comments on this clone: No antigen is known for it.

V shed 4 bases, J shed 2 bases, and the junction held 4 bases outside the gene matches. Germline CDR1 MNHEY, CDR2 SVGAGI. This CDR3 is built from 15 residues. General observations from the study: Siplizumab significantly brought down the alloreactive sequences that trace back to unstimulated CD4+ memory cells. Of the proliferating CD4+ or CD8+ clones, roughly 80-96% lacked a naive or memory phenotype that could be assigned.

Approximately 93,000 TCR templates per sample were assayed. The data were produced by immunoSEQ multiplex PCR, yet TCRdb's version contains in-frame clones alone and is incomplete. This table holds about 120,000 clones, approximately 94% found once. This chain uses TRBV6-5 with TRBJ2-2; TRBD1 matches at 7 bases. Input material: non-Treg CD4+ T cells sorted from blood. This clonotype was sampled from a human donor in good health. CDR3 sequence reads: CASSSGTANTGELFF. CDR3 DNA sequence: TGTGCCAGCAGTTCCGGGACAGCCAACACCGGGGAGCTGTTTTTT.